One sample yielded the 21 T cell receptor beta chains listed below, sequenced in a study of T cell clusters in autoimmune cytopenias. One tube held mixed TRB-A and TRB-B primer pools for touch-down PCR. TCRdb reprocessed the multiplex PCR reads and reports one entry per CDR3 protein, with no DNA. This table holds several thousand distinct CDR3 sequences. TRB was amplified from 250 ng of peripheral blood genomic DNA per sample. This sample also belongs to another study, concerning T cell repertoires in aging, cancer and after chemotherapy.

The material sequenced was peripheral blood. These receptors came from a human donor in good health.

This chain joins TRBV12-3 or TRBV12-4 and TRBJ2-2; there is no DNA to check the TCRdb D call of TRBD1. This CDR3 is 19 amino acids long. CDR3 residues: CASRSYPGTGAVDTGELFF.

The genes are TRBV27 and TRBJ2-1; the D gene TCRdb calls, TRBD1, cannot be checked with no DNA. The CDR3 has 15 amino acids. Germline-derived CDR1 and CDR2 are MNHEY and SMNVEV (reference sequence). The CDR3 sequence is CASSLSRGALNEQFF.

The genes are TRBV11-1 and TRBJ2-1; TCRdb designates TRBD1, a call that cannot be tested without DNA. The CDR3 runs 14 residues. Germline-derived CDR1 and CDR2 are SGHAT and FQDESV (reference sequence). This CDR3 is CASSRGGAANEQFF.

The chain links TRBV29-1 to TRBJ1-1. Germline V gene data show CDR1 as SQVTM and CDR2 as ANQGSEA. The CDR3 sequence is 14 residues long. CDR3 in amino acids: CSVAFGGPNTEAFF.

The CDR3 sequence is CASSLGLGGETQYF. The V and J genes are TRBV7-9 and TRBJ2-5; TCRdb returns TRBD1, unconfirmable since there is no DNA. CDR1 is SEHNR, CDR2 FQNEAQ, per germline (reference sequence). This CDR3 region has 14 residues.

This rearrangement joins TRBV18 to TRBJ2-3; TCRdb designates TRBD1, a call that cannot be tested without DNA. CDR3 length: 16 residues. Germline loops: CDR1 KGHSH, CDR2 LQKENI. CDR3 sequence: CASSPFRTGGTDTQYF. The complete variable domain, with remaining parts taken from reference TRBV18 and TRBJ2-3, reads NAGVMQNPRHLVRRRGQEARLRCSPMKGHSHVYWYRQLPEEGLKFMVYLQKENIIDESGMPKERFSAEFPKEGPSILRIQQVVRGDSAAYFCASSPFRTGGTDTQYFGPGTRLTVL.

The chain carries TRBV6-1 and TRBJ1-4; without DNA, the TCRdb call of TRBD1 cannot be checked. CDR1 and CDR2 (germline): MNHNS, SASEGT. The CDR3 length is 15 residues. This CDR3 is CASSEYQGAGEKLFF.

V usage is TRBV18 and J usage is TRBJ1-6; absent DNA, TCRdb's TRBD1 call cannot be checked. Germline V gives CDR1 KGHSH, CDR2 LQKENI. There are 15 residues in the CDR3. This chain's CDR3 is CASSPDSFNNSPLHF.

Frequency places this clonotype as medium-sized. The genes are TRBV5-6 and TRBJ2-3; TCRdb calls TRBD2, which cannot be checked without DNA. The germline V gene has CDR1 SGHDT and CDR2 YYEEEE. The CDR3 runs to 15 residues. This CDR3 reads CASSLGGTYTDTQYF.

This clonotype counts as medium-sized (0.01 to 0.1%) by frequency. The V and J genes are TRBV11-1 and TRBJ2-1; the D call of TRBD2 rests on TCRdb alone, since no DNA is present to check it. This CDR3 is built from 16 residues. Germline V gives CDR1 SGHAT, CDR2 FQDESV (reference sequence). The chain's CDR3 is CASSLTGTSLYNEQFF.

This clonotype is medium-sized by frequency. V usage is TRBV12-3 or TRBV12-4 and J usage is TRBJ2-5. The CDR3 has 11 residues. The chain's CDR3 is CASSFGETQYF.

J is TRBJ2-5 and V is TRBV27; the D call from TCRdb, TRBD1, cannot be confirmed without DNA. Germline CDR1 is MNHEY and CDR2 is SMNVEV (reference sequence). The CDR3 runs 13 residues. CDR3: CASSRQGAETQYF.

V usage is TRBV19 and J usage is TRBJ1-1. The CDR3 sequence is 13 residues long. CDR1 and CDR2 from the germline V gene are LNHDA and SQIVND (reference sequence). CDR3 amino acids: CASSPGLVTEAFF.

The chain recombines TRBV5-3 with TRBJ1-4; as DNA is missing, the TRBD1 call by TCRdb cannot be tested. TRBV5-3 is labeled an ORF, and its function is uncertain. The CDR3 has 15 residues. The CDR3 is CARSGTGDPVEKLFF.

The chain employs TRBV27 and TRBJ1-4; without DNA, the TCRdb call of TRBD1 cannot be checked. This CDR3 spans 15 amino acids. Germline CDR1 MNHEY, CDR2 SMNVEV (reference sequence). The CDR3 loop is CASSLAGQGREKLFF.

The chain is built from TRBV19 and TRBJ2-3; checking the TCRdb D call of TRBD2 is not possible without DNA. This CDR3 has 15 residues. CDR1 is LNHDA, CDR2 SQIVND, per germline (reference sequence). Here the CDR3 reads CASAKVAGSTDTQYF.

The rearrangement joins TRBV5-4 to TRBJ2-7; TCRdb's D call of TRBD1 is untestable without DNA. Germline CDR1 is SGHNT and CDR2 is YYREEE (reference sequence). This CDR3 has 14 residues. The CDR3 protein is CASSTQGQTYEQYF.

The chain couples TRBV20-1 to TRBJ1-2; TCRdb gives TRBD1 as the D gene, but with no DNA this cannot be confirmed. Germline assignment: CDR1 DFQATT and CDR2 SNEGSKA (reference sequence). The CDR3 has 12 amino acids. CDR3 residues: CSADGTVDGYTF.

The chain combines TRBV15 with TRBJ1-5; there is no DNA to check the TCRdb D call of TRBD1. The CDR3 contains 14 residues. The germline V gene has CDR1 LNHNV and CDR2 YYDKDF (reference sequence). CDR3 residues: CATSPQGEGQPQHF. Complete variable domain (other parts from reference TRBV15 and TRBJ1-5): DAMVIQNPRYQVTQFGKPVTLSCSQTLNHNVMYWYQQKSSQAPKLLFHYYDKDFNNEADTPDNFQSRRPNTSFCFLDIRSPGLGDTAMYLCATSPQGEGQPQHFGDGTRLSIL.

The rearrangement uses TRBV6-5 and TRBJ2-2. The length of the CDR3 is 14 residues. Germline CDR1 reads MNHEY; CDR2 reads SVGAGI. The CDR3 spells CASSYLGNAGELFF.

The chain recombines TRBV10-1 with TRBJ2-2; TCRdb indicates TRBD2, and absent DNA this call remains unverified. This CDR3 contains 16 residues. The germline V gene has CDR1 WNHNN and CDR2 SYGVQD (reference sequence). This chain's CDR3 is CASTERGETNTGELFF.